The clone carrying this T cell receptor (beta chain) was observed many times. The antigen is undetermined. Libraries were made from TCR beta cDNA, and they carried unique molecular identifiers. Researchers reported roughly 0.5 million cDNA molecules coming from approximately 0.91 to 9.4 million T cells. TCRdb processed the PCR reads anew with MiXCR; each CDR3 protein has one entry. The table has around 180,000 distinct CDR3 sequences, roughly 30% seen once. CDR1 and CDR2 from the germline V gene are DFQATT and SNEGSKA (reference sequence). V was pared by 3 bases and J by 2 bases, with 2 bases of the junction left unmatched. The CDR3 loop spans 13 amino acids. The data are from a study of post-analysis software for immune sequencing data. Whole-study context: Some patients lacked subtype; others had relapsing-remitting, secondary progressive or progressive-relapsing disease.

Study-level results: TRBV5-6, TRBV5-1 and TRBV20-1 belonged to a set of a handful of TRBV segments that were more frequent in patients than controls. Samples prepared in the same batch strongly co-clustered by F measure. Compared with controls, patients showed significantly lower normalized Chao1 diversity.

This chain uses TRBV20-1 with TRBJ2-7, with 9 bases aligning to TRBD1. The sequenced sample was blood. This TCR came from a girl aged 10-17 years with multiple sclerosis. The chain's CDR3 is CSARTGGAYEQYF. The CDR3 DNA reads TGCAGTGCTAGGACAGGGGGGGCCTACGAGCAGTACTTC.